This is a list of T cell receptor beta chains from one sample in a study of T cell responses to AZD1222 COVID-19 vaccine. Generated by immunoSEQ multiplex PCR, the TCRdb table keeps only in-frame clones and is missing some. The table shows approximately 68,000 clones, with roughly 84% occurring only once. The material was peripheral blood, obtained on day 0 of AZD1222 vaccination. The receptors were sampled from an adult in good health. Both conserved end residues are part of each CDR3. Size values are once, few and many counts, or a class for expanded clones, and some rows have none.

.	TRBV5-1	TRBJ2-5	CASSSNVAGGQETQYF
.	TRBV27	TRBJ1-6	CASSWDAGHAPLHF
few	TRBV28	TRBJ2-5	CASSGTSGNKRTQYF
.	TRBV7-6	TRBJ2-3	CASSLTAGGITDTQYF
.	TRBV7-2	TRBJ2-7	CASSSQGGYEQYF
.	TRBV2	TRBJ1-6	CASNWDLGGNSPLHF
.	TRBV5-1	TRBJ2-2	CASTTGTWGTGELFF
once	TRBV13	TRBJ2-7	CASSFRQAYSYEQYF
hyperexpanded	TRBV6-2/TRBV6-3	TRBJ1-1	CASSSAQPNTEAFF
.	TRBV5-1	TRBJ2-3	CASSFGGEDTQYF
.	TRBV10-3	TRBJ1-5	CAISAYSGLVNQPQHF
.	TRBV7-2	TRBJ2-4	CASSLGGGVNIQYF
.	TRBV12-3/TRBV12-4	TRBJ1-2	CASSFTGFGYTF
once	TRBV10-3	TRBJ2-2	CAIRGDREAGELFF
.	TRBV27	TRBJ1-2	CASSLSGEIYGYTF
.	TRBV7-8	TRBJ2-1	CASSSSGTWNEQFF
.	TRBV6-5	TRBJ2-7	CASSPPGFYEQYF
.	TRBV7-9	TRBJ1-4	CASSLWGQGDEKLFF
.	TRBV6-6	TRBJ2-1	CASSYFGQHEQFF
.	TRBV19	TRBJ1-3	CASRALSSTGNTIYF
.	TRBV28	TRBJ1-2	CASSFRVGDSPDYGYTF
.	TRBV20-1	TRBJ2-7	CSASRGGYEQYF
.	TRBV5-8	TRBJ2-5	CASSLEGRRQETQYF
.	TRBV5-1	TRBJ2-1	CASSISGGANEQFF
once	TRBV4-1	TRBJ2-5	CASSSWTGPTGTQYF
.	TRBV5-1	TRBJ2-1	CASSPQGGNNEQFF
.	TRBV30	TRBJ1-3	CAWSVLPQGSGNTIYF
.	TRBV29-1	TRBJ2-1	CSAKDRAYNEQFF
.	TRBV7-8	TRBJ1-5	CASSLNRERNNQPQHF
few	TRBV7-9	TRBJ1-2	CASSLGEGHSSNYGYTF
many	TRBV7-2	TRBJ2-7	CASSLSLAGAGYEQYF
.	TRBV20-1	TRBJ1-1	CSASGRKSGQAPEAFF
.	TRBV2	TRBJ1-2	CASSPSRQGARGYTF
.	TRBV7-3	TRBJ1-1	CASSSHGGRGNTEAFF
.	TRBV5-1	TRBJ1-4	CASSLNPRITRGNEKLFF
.	TRBV6-5	TRBJ1-2	CASSYTRTGGYTF
.	TRBV4-3	TRBJ2-6	CASSQTRWRAGANVLTF
.	TRBV19	TRBJ1-6	CASSSIGQPYNSPLHF
.	TRBV6-5	TRBJ1-3	CASSYSPSGTGNTIYF
.	TRBV10-3	TRBJ1-5	CAIRDGPNQPQHF
.	TRBV9	TRBJ2-5	CASSVWQGGQETQYF
.	TRBV18	TRBJ1-2	CASSDRGPRGYTF
.	TRBV12-3/TRBV12-4	TRBJ1-1	CASSSGNTEAFF
.	TRBV19	TRBJ2-3	CASSMASGKLTDTQYF
.	TRBV6-6	TRBJ2-1	CASSSVSGGYNEQFF
.	TRBV28	TRBJ2-1	CASSYPGTDYGEQFF
.	TRBV5-4	TRBJ2-1	CASSSGGGFSYNEQFF
few	TRBV7-9	TRBJ1-4	CASSSGQGIGKLFF
.	TRBV6-6	TRBJ1-4	CASSGGDEKLFF
.	TRBV4-3	TRBJ2-7	CASSPRQGAYEQYF
.	TRBV28	TRBJ2-1	CASTGRSEQFF